Sequencing of this TCR beta chain was carried out in a study of cytomegalovirus exposure and HLA in healthy donors. For the study at large: Among the 300 to 450 genotyped donors, 81% were placed in the Caucasian-associated ancestry cluster. Whole-study findings and limits: Sequence variants that were highly shared formed a cluster that was likely a sequencing artifact.

From germline, CDR1 is MNHEY and CDR2 SMNVEV (reference sequence). This CDR3 has 14 residues. The V and J ends lost 5 bases and 4 bases, in that order; junction bases with no gene match: 5. About this clone itself: Its target is unknown.

The donors gave bone marrow, and they were healthy. Vbeta (60) and Jbeta (13) primers were used in the PCR. Assay: immunoSEQ multiplex PCR; the TCRdb copy retains only in-frame clones and omits some. The sample lists some 98,000 clones; about four fifths were seen once. Sequenced material: PBMCs. This clonotype was sampled from a man in his late teens or twenties in good health and CMV-seropositive. V is TRBV27 and J is TRBJ2-4; 7 positions agree with TRBD1. CDR3: CASSRDSTKNIQYF. CDR3 DNA sequence: TGTGCCAGCAGTCGGGACAGTACAAAAAACATTCAGTACTTC.